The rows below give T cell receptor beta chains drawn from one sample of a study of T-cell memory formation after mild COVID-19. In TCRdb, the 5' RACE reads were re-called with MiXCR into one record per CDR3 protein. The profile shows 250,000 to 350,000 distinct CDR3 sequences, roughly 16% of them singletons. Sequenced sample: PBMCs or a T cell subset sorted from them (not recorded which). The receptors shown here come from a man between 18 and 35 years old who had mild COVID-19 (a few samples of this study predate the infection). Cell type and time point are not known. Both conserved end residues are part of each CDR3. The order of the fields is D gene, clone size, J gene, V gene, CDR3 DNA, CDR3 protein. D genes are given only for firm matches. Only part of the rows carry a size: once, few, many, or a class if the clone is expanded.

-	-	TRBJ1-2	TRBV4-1	TGCGCCAGCAGCCTGAGCGGGGGGGCGCTTATCCATGGCTACACCTTC	CASSLSGGALIHGYTF
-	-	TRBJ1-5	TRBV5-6	TGTGCCAGCAGCACTGGACAGCTCCACGGGCCCCAGAATTTT	CASSTGQLHGPQNF
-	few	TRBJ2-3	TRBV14	TGTGCCAGCAGCCAAGATTTCAGAGATACGCAGTATTTT	CASSQDFRDTQYF
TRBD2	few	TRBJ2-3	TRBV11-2	TGTGCCAGCAGCTTTAGCGGGGGCCTCAGAGATACGCAGTATTTT	CASSFSGGLRDTQYF
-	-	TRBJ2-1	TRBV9	TGTGCCAGCAGCGTAGACGGCTTCCGGCAGTTCTTC	CASSVDGFRQFF
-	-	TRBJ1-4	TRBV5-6	TGTGCCAGCAGCCCGCAGGAGAATGAAAAACTGTTTTTT	CASSPQENEKLFF
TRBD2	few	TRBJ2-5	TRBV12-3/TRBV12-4	TGTGCCAGCAGCCGCAGCGGGGGGGCCGGCGAGACCCAGTACTTC	CASSRSGGAGETQYF
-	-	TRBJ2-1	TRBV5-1	TGCGCCAGCAGCCAGGGGGGCGGCTCCTACAATGAGCAGTTCTTC	CASSQGGGSYNEQFF
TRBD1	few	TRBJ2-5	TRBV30	TGTGCCTGGAGTCCGGGACAGGGTCTCGGGGAGACCCAGTACTTC	CAWSPGQGLGETQYF
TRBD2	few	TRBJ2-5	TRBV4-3	TGCGCCAGCAGTCCGTGGGTAGCGGGGGGTGAAGAGACCCAGTACTTC	CASSPWVAGGEETQYF